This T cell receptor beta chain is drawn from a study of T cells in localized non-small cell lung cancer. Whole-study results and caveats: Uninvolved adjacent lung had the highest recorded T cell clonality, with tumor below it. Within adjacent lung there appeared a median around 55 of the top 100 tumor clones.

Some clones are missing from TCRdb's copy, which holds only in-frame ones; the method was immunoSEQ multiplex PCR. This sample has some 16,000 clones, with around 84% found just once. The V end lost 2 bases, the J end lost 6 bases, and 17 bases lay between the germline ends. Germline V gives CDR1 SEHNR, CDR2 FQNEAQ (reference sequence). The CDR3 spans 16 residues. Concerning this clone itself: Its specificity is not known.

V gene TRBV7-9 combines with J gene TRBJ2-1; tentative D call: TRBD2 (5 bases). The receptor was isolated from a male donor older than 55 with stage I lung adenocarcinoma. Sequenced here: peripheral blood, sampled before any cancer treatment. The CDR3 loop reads CASSLSGGPFGNEQFF. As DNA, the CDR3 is TGTGCCAGCAGCTTATCCGGCGGGCCCTTCGGCAATGAGCAGTTCTTC.